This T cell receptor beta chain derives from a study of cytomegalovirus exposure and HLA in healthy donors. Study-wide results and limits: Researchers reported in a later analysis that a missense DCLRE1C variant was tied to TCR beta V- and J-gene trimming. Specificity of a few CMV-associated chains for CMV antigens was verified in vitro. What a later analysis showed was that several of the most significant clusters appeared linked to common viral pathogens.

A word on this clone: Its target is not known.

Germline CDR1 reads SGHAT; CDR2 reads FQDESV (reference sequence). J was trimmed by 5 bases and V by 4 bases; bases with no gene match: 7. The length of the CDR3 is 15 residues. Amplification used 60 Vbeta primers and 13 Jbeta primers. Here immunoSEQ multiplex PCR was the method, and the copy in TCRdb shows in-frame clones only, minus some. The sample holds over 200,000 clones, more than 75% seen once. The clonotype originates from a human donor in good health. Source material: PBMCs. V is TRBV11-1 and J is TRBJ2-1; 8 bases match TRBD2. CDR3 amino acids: CASSSRGGLHNEQFF. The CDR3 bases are TGTGCCAGCAGCTCCCGGGGGGGCTTACACAATGAGCAGTTCTTC.